This TCR beta chain emerged from a study (dated by TCRdb to between 2014 and 2017). Some background on the complete study: The study tested whether tumor-infiltrating Tregs in breast cancer are recruited from blood Tregs or converted in situ from other CD4+ T cell subsets.

Results and caveats for the whole study, not just this receptor: In terms of TCR gene usage, tumor memory CD4+ T cells clustered together with blood and lymph node memory CD4+ cells, as well as with lymph node naive CD4+ cells. Tumor-infiltrating Treg TCR alpha and beta sequences overlapped most with tumor naive CD4+ T cells, then with blood naive CD4+ T cells. The larger-cohort validation was restricted to a single TCR beta V-J rearrangement rather than whole repertoires.

V loses 2 bases at its end and J loses 4 bases; junction bases beyond the gene matches: 3. Ends included, the CDR3 has 15 residues. Left in the record is the CDR3 DNA by itself, 45 bases read in frame from the first base. Sequences SGDLS (CDR1) and YYNGEE (CDR2) are obtained from the germline V gene. As concerns this clonotype: Its antigen is not yet known. Possible read error: a much larger clone is one base away. Because the CDR3 is missing its conserved closing phenylalanine or tryptophan, this is likely a read error.

The Miltenyi Naive CD4+ T Cell Isolation kit was used to purify naive CD4+ T cells, and CD25 microbeads were used to remove Tregs. Tregs, naive and memory CD4+ T cells from tumor, blood and ipsilateral draining lymph nodes of a handful of breast cancer patients underwent full-length TCR alpha and beta sequencing. Tumor tissue and lymph nodes obtained by ipsilateral axillary dissection were perfused with PBS, cut into small pieces and digested using collagenase I and hyaluronidase. Mononuclear cells from lymph nodes or approximately 50 ml of peripheral blood were isolated by Ficoll density gradient centrifugation. FACS confirmed that the sorted cell populations were more than 90% pure. Amplification of full-length TCR variable regions was done by 5' RACE PCR using constant-region reverse primers, and this step was followed by semi-nested PCR with Nested Universal Primer A. The ReliaPrep RNA Cell Miniprep System was used to extract total RNA, which was then reverse transcribed into 5'RACE-ready cDNA with the SMARTer RACE 5'/3' Kit. Multiplex adaptors were used to barcode full-length TCR alpha and beta libraries, and the barcoded libraries were sequenced on an Illumina MiSeq. Turning to the authors' computational methods: Sequencing data were pooled across the five patients for each of nine subset-tissue groups and compared by unsupervised clustering of TCR gene usage. Repertoire similarity was calculated with the Morisita-Horn index, weighting shared sequences by their contribution to each repertoire. TCRdb applied fastp at Q25 and MiXCR to the public reads, then kept only in-frame beta chains. Rows are unified per CDR3 protein, each entry keeping the most common DNA and genes. TCRdb's processing, not the authors', yielded these V and J calls. For this sample there are approximately 40,000 distinct CDR3 sequences; under 20% appear just once. 2.5% to 3.5% of the sample is in the top ten clones.

Sequenced material: naive CD4+ T cells sorted from a lymph node. Interpreted using the paper, the cell subset or site label stands for: naive CD4+ T cells, CD4+CD45RA+CD25-. Recombination connected TRBV9 to TRBJ2-1, and TRBD2 matches 10 of the central bases. The clonotype comes from a female donor with breast cancer. The sequence in DNA is TGTGCCAGCAGCGTTACTAGCGGGGATTACAATGAGCAGTTCTCC. It encodes CASSVTSGDYNEQFS.